The sequence of this T cell receptor beta chain was determined in a study of OX40 agonist ivuxolimab in advanced cancers. This table comes from immunoSEQ multiplex PCR, and its TCRdb copy is limited to in-frame clones, with some not included. The sample consists of approximately 59,000 clones, over 80% of them appearing once. Germline assignment: CDR1 SGHDN and CDR2 FVKESK. The CDR3 extends over 16 amino acids. With V trimmed by 0 bases and J by 5 bases, 7 bases remained unmatched. This clone was seen a few times. This sample comprised CD4+ or CD8+ T cells sorted from blood, obtained in a trial of the OX40 agonist ivuxolimab. The clonotype originates from an adult with an advanced solid tumor such as melanoma, head and neck, liver or kidney cancer. The chain couples TRBV14 to TRBJ1-1; 9 nucleotides match TRBD1. CDR3 nucleotide sequence: TGTGCCAGCAGCCAAGAAAAAGGGACAGGGTTTACTGAAGCTTTCTTT. Amino acid sequence: CASSQEKGTGFTEAFF. The full variable domain, rest sourced from reference TRBV14 and TRBJ1-1, is EAGVTQFPSHSVIEKGQTVTLRCDPISGHDNLYWYRRVMGKEIKFLLHFVKESKQDESGMPNNRFLAERTGGTYSTLKVQPAELEDSGVYFCASSQEKGTGFTEAFFGQGTRLTVV.